The 26 T cell receptor beta chains below come from one sample, sequenced in a study of radiotherapy plus CTLA-4 blockade in lung cancer (dated by TCRdb to the late 2010s). Libraries came from the immunoSEQ multiplex PCR assay. In TCRdb, the immuneACCESS table is reduced to in-frame sequences with V and J assigned. These tables do not hold every clone; where another copy was compared, an unresolved V gene accounts for under half, and the others remain unexplained. The sample includes under 95,000 clones, with about 78% observed a single time. The ten largest clones add up to under 25% of the sample. Here the sequenced sample was peripheral blood, taken from a patient treated with radiotherapy plus ipilimumab. Receptor source: a human donor with non-small cell lung cancer whose response to radiotherapy plus ipilimumab could not be evaluated. Some clones in this sample may be carry-over from other donors' samples.

V gene TRBV5-1 combines with J gene TRBJ1-2, with D uncertain. Trimming left V 7 bases short and J 0 bases short, with 16 bases between. The CDR3 has 15 residues. In germline, CDR1 is SGHRS, CDR2 YFSETQ. The CDR3 is CASRRAVEANYGYTF. The CDR3 DNA follows: TGCGCCAGCCGCCGCGCCGTTGAAGCTAACTATGGCTACACCTTC.

The V call is TRBV5-1, the J call TRBJ1-6; TRBD1 aligns across 8 bases. The CDR3 has 15 amino acids. The J segment lost 7 bases and the V segment lost 4 bases, leaving 7 bases of the junction unmatched. CDR1 is SGHRS, CDR2 YFSETQ, per germline. CDR3 sequence (DNA): TGCGCCAGCAGCCAGGGGGCCGGTATGAATTCACCCCTCCACTTT. Protein: CASSQGAGMNSPLHF. The full variable domain, rest sourced from reference TRBV5-1 and TRBJ1-6, is KAGVTQTPRYLIKTRGQQVTLSCSPISGHRSVSWYQQTPGQGLQFLFEYFSETQRNKGNFPGRFSGRQFSNSRSEMNVSTLELGDSALYLCASSQGAGMNSPLHFGNGTRLTVT.

The rearrangement links TRBV6-5 to TRBJ2-7, with no clear D. V was cut by 5 bases and J by 3 bases, with 11 bases left in between. CDR3 length equals 13 residues. From germline, CDR1 is MNHEY and CDR2 SVGAGI. The CDR3 sequence: CASSQTDFYEQYF. The DNA for the CDR3 is TGTGCCAGCAGTCAGACTGATTTCTACGAGCAGTACTTC.

CDR3 sequence (DNA): TGTGCCATCAGTGAGCCGGGACTAGCGGGGGGGCCGGGTGAGCAGTTCTTC. It codes for CAISEPGLAGGPGEQFF. This chain uses TRBV10-3 with TRBJ2-1; 16 nucleotides agree with TRBD2. Germline V gene lookup returns CDR1 ENHRY and CDR2 SYGVKD. The junction had 7 bases not matched to a gene; V was cut back by 2 bases and J by 9 bases. The length of the CDR3 is 17 residues.

The chain links TRBV5-8 to TRBJ2-5, with a possible D match to TRBD2 (6 bases). Trimming left V 3 bases short and J 6 bases short, with 15 bases between. Germline V lookup: CDR1 SGHTS, CDR2 YDEGEE. The CDR3 extends over 14 amino acids. CDR3 region: CASSSGGAVKTQYF. CDR3 nucleotide sequence: TGTGCCAGCAGCTCTGGAGGGGCCGTGAAGACCCAGTACTTC.

The chain combines TRBV7-8 with TRBJ2-5; D might be TRBD2 (5 bases). TRBJ2-7 matches the DNA end more closely, so the J call is doubtful. This CDR3 spans 14 amino acids. Germline V gene lookup returns CDR1 SGHVS and CDR2 FQNEAQ. The CDR3 DNA sequence: TGTGCCAGCAGCTACGCAGGAGGCTCCTACGAGCAGTACTTC. Translating gives CASSYAGGSYEQYF.

The chain employs TRBV14 and TRBJ2-2; a possible D gene is TRBD1 (6 bases). CDR1 SGHDN and CDR2 FVKESK come from the germline V gene. Trimming shortened V by 1 base and J by 7 bases, and 10 bases separated the two germline ends. This CDR3 region has 14 residues. In nucleotides, the CDR3 is TGTGCCAGCAGCCAAGTGGGGGCGGACGGGGAGCTGTTTTTT. It codes for CASSQVGADGELFF. Supplemented by reference TRBV14 and TRBJ2-2, the full variable domain reads EAGVTQFPSHSVIEKGQTVTLRCDPISGHDNLYWYRRVMGKEIKFLLHFVKESKQDESGMPNNRFLAERTGGTYSTLKVQPAELEDSGVYFCASSQVGADGELFFGEGSRLTVL.

The chain links TRBV5-4 to TRBJ1-1; TRBD1 is a possible D gene (6 bases). CDR1 is SGHNT, CDR2 YYREEE, per germline (reference sequence). Trimming removed 4 bases from V and 0 bases from J, with 10 bases in between. This CDR3 has 14 residues. The CDR3 is CASSVGGMNTEAFF. In nucleotides, the CDR3 is TGTGCCAGCAGCGTGGGGGGCATGAACACTGAAGCTTTCTTT.

This rearrangement joins TRBV7-6 to TRBJ2-3; D may be TRBD1 (5 bases). CDR1 is SGHVS and CDR2 is FNYEAQ in the germline V gene. The CDR3 has 13 amino acids. Trimming pared 0 bases from V and 8 bases from J, leaving 9 bases between. DNA for the CDR3: TGTGCCAGCAGCTTAGCTACGCAGGGTACGCAGTATTTT. It encodes CASSLATQGTQYF.

V gene TRBV5-1 combines with J gene TRBJ2-2; 9 bases align to TRBD2. Trimming took 5 bases from V and 5 from J; bases not matched to a gene: 7. CDR3 size: 15 residues. Germline V gene lookup returns CDR1 SGHRS and CDR2 YFSETQ. The CDR3 spells CASSSGTSMTGELFF. In DNA form, the CDR3 reads TGCGCCAGCAGTTCCGGGACTAGCATGACCGGGGAGCTGTTTTTT.

This chain links TRBV5-6 with TRBJ2-2; no clear D gene. The CDR3 sequence is 12 residues long. Germline CDR1 SGHDT, CDR2 YYEEEE. With 2 bases removed from V and 8 bases from J, the gap between germline ends came to 7 bases. The CDR3 region has the DNA TGTGCCAGCAGCTTCGAGGTGGGGGAGCTGTTTTTT. Protein: CASSFEVGELFF.

V and J are TRBV19 and TRBJ1-5; D not certain. There are 15 residues in the CDR3. V was clipped by 2 bases and J by 0 bases, with 8 bases between them. Germline CDR1 and CDR2: LNHDA and SQIVND (reference sequence). The chain's CDR3 is CASSIPHYSNQPQHF. In DNA, the CDR3 is TGTGCCAGTAGTATACCCCACTATAGCAATCAGCCCCAGCATTTT.

V and J are TRBV27 and TRBJ2-4; a possible D gene is TRBD1 (5 bases). Trimming stripped 4 bases from V and 0 bases from J, with 19 bases between. Germline CDR1 reads MNHEY; CDR2 reads SMNVEV (reference sequence). There are 18 residues in the CDR3. The CDR3 reads CASSSSLDKGLAKNIQYF. The CDR3 DNA reads as TGTGCCAGCAGTTCCTCCCTCGACAAGGGGCTAGCCAAAAACATTCAGTACTTC.

This chain connects TRBV4-1 to TRBJ1-2; D possibly corresponds to TRBD1 (6 bases). V lost 4 bases and J 3 bases, leaving 15 bases between the germline ends. Germline assignment: CDR1 MGHRA and CDR2 YSYEKL. This CDR3 region has 15 residues. The CDR3 nucleotides are TGCGCCAGCAGCCCCGCCCCAGGGGCGGACTATGGCTACACCTTC. This encodes CASSPAPGADYGYTF.

The chain carries TRBV11-3 and TRBJ2-5; 7 bases match TRBD1. TRBJ2-7 explains the end of the DNA better; the J call may be wrong. The germline CDR1 and CDR2 sequences are SGHNT and YENEEA. The length of the CDR3 is 14 residues. The CDR3 region has the DNA TGTGCCAGCAGCTTAGGCGCAGGGGGATACGAGCAGTACTTC. Translation: CASSLGAGGYEQYF.

The V call is TRBV12-1, the J call TRBJ2-1; the table's D gene call, TRBD2, was not cross checked with the DNA. TRBV12-1 represents a pseudogene. There are 16 residues in the CDR3. The CDR3 nucleotides read TGTGCCAGCAGCCCCGCGGGGAGGGGGTACTACAATGAGCAGTTCTTC. Residues: CASSPAGRGYYNEQFF.

The chain carries TRBV6-5 and TRBJ2-3; tentatively, D is TRBD1 (5 bases). The length of the CDR3 is 13 residues. Germline V CDR1 and CDR2: MNHEY, SVGAGI. Trimming took off 3 bases at V and 8 bases at J, with 12 bases between the two ends. The CDR3 DNA is TGTGCCAGCAGTTATGGGGCTTGGGGTACGCAGTATTTT. Its protein is CASSYGAWGTQYF.

The chain joins TRBV4-2 to TRBJ2-7, with a weak D call TRBD1 (6 bases). Germline values: CDR1 LGHNA, CDR2 YNFKEQ. V was cut by 0 bases and J by 2 bases, with 11 bases left in between. This CDR3 is built from 15 residues. CDR3 sequence: CASSQDRNRAYEQYF. In DNA form, the CDR3 reads TGTGCCAGCAGCCAAGATCGAAACAGGGCCTACGAGCAGTACTTC.

The CDR3 spells CASSLGGGGYEQYF. The CDR3 nucleotides are TGTGCCAGCAGTCTGGGCGGGGGCGGATACGAGCAGTACTTC. The gene calls are TRBV5-6 and TRBJ2-7; D may be TRBD2 (7 bases). The V end was cut by 5 bases, the J end by 4 bases, with 16 bases between. The CDR3 sequence is 14 residues long. The germline CDR1 and CDR2 sequences are SGHDT and YYEEEE.

V is TRBV7-8 and J is TRBJ1-1; TRBD1 is a possible D gene (6 bases). There are 13 residues in the CDR3. With 5 bases removed from V and 4 bases from J, the gap between germline ends came to 11 bases. The V gene's germline CDR1 is SGHVS and CDR2 FQNEAQ. The CDR3 here is CASSPQGGTEAFF. The CDR3, as DNA: TGTGCCAGCAGCCCACAAGGGGGCACTGAAGCTTTCTTT.

The chain couples TRBV6-5 to TRBJ2-7; TRBD2 is a possible D gene (5 bases). There are 14 residues in the CDR3. Germline V lookup: CDR1 MNHEY, CDR2 SVGAGI. The V gene lost 5 bases and the J gene lost 3 bases, with 14 bases spanning the gap. This CDR3 is CASSNPSNRYEQYF. In DNA form, the CDR3 reads TGTGCCAGCAGTAATCCTAGCAACCGCTACGAGCAGTACTTC.

CDR3 loop: CASTLVGRHTF. The CDR3 DNA reads as TGCGCCAGCACTTTAGTCGGTCGCCACACCTTC. The chain has TRBV10-1 and TRBJ1-2; D is ambiguous. V lost 7 bases, J lost 12 bases, and 15 bases lay in between. This CDR3 has 11 residues. The V gene's germline CDR1 is WNHNN and CDR2 SYGVQD (reference sequence).

This clone has just a few counts. The rearrangement uses TRBV10-3 and TRBJ1-2; TRBD1 matches 8 bases. V was pared by 6 bases and J by 1 base, with 4 bases of the junction left unmatched. The CDR3 totals 14 residues. Germline V gene lookup returns CDR1 ENHRY and CDR2 SYGVKD. The CDR3 loop reads CAISGQGGNYGYTF. The CDR3 DNA reads as TGTGCCATCAGCGGACAGGGAGGTAACTATGGCTACACCTTC.

The rearrangement uses TRBV11-1 and TRBJ1-2, with D unclear. The V end lost 10 bases, the J end lost 3 bases, and 15 bases lay between the germline ends. Germline CDR1 reads SGHAT; CDR2 reads FQDESV (reference sequence). This CDR3 comprises 13 residues. The CDR3 coding sequence is TGTGCCATCTCCCAAGGCGGGGACTATGGCTACACCTTC. Translating it yields CAISQGGDYGYTF.

V gene TRBV7-2 combines with J gene TRBJ2-5; 9 bases match TRBD2. The germline gives CDR1 SGHTA, CDR2 FQGNSA. Germline trimming cut 1 base from V and 5 bases from J; bases unmatched to any gene: 11. The CDR3 runs to 17 residues. The CDR3 spells CASSLGLAGGLRETQYF. The CDR3 DNA sequence: TGTGCCAGCAGCTTAGGGTTGGCGGGGGGGCTCCGGGAGACCCAGTACTTC. The whole variable domain, filled in from reference TRBV7-2 and TRBJ2-5, reads GAGVSQSPSNKVTEKGKDVELRCDPISGHTALYWYRQSLGQGLEFLIYFQGNSAPDKSGLPSDRFSAERTGGSVSTLTIQRTQQEDSAVYLCASSLGLAGGLRETQYFGPGTRLLVL.

This clone occurred once. The chain uses TRBV18 and TRBJ2-5; D is uncertain. This CDR3 has 13 residues. Germline V gene lookup returns CDR1 KGHSH and CDR2 LQKENI. V was cut by 4 bases and J by 2 bases, with 8 bases left in between. CDR3 coding DNA: TGTGCCAGCTCACGGGCCCTACAAGAGACCCAGTACTTC. Protein product: CASSRALQETQYF.